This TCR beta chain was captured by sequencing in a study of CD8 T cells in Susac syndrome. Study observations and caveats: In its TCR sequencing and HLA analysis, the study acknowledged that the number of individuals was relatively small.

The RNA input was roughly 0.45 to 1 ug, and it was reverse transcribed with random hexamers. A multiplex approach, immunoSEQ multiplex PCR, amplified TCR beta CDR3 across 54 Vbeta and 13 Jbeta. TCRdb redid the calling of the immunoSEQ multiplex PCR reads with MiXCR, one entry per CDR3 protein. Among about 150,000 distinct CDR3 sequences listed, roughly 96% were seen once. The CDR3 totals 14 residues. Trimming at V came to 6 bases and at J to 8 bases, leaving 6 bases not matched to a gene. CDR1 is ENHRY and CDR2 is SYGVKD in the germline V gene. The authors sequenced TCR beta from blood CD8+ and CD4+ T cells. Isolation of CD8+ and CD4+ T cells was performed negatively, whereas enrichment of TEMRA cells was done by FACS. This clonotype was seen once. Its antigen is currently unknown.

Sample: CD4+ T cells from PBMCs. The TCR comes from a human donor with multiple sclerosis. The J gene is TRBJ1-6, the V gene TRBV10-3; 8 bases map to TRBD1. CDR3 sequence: CAIREQGGDSPLHF. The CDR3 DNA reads TGTGCCATCAGAGAACAGGGGGGAGATTCACCCCTCCACTTT.